Described below is a single T cell receptor (beta chain) sequence and its context. Losses at the gene ends were 4 bases for V and 3 bases for J; bases not matched to a gene: 0. From germline, CDR1 is KGHDR and CDR2 SFDVKD. The CDR3 has 13 residues. The sample is drawn from a study of blood T cells in healthy people across ages. The authors ran a second PCR of 7 to 11 cycles using a sample-barcoded 5' primer and a J-beta primer mix. One entry per CDR3 protein results from TCRdb running MiXCR on the 5' RACE reads. The data contain 790,000 or so distinct CDR3 sequences, 56% of them singletons. Material for sequencing was blood. The V call is TRBV24-1, the J call TRBJ1-2; 8 bases are shared with TRBD1. The TCR originated in a man aged 35 to 55 in good health. CDR3 in DNA: TGTGCCACCAGTGAGACAGGGGACTATGGCTACACCTTC. It encodes CATSETGDYGYTF.